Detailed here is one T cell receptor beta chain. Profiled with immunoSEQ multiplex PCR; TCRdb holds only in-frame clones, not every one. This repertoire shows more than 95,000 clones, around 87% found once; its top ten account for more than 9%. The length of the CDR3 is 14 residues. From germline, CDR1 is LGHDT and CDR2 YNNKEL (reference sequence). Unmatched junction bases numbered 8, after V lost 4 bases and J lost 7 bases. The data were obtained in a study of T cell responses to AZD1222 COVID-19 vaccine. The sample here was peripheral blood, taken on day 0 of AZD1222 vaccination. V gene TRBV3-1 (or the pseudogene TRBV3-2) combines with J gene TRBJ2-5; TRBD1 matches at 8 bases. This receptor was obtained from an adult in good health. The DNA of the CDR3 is TGTGCCAGCAGCCCGTGGGACAGGTCAAGGACCCAGTACTTC. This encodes CASSPWDRSRTQYF.